This TCR beta chain was observed in a study of cytomegalovirus exposure and HLA in healthy donors (TCRdb year 2017). Notes on the research overall: An earlier analysis of fewer than 750 of the donors reported 276 Gb of sequence data and 117 million unique TCR beta sequences obtained from around 180 million T cells. An early release that covered about 600 HLA-typed donors contained approximately 300 gigabases of sequencing data and about 93 million unique TCR sequences. Of the roughly 400 genotyped donors, roughly 85% fell in the genetic ancestry cluster associated with self-reported Caucasian donors. The study aimed to test whether cataloging public T cell receptors could reveal signatures of past pathogen exposure. Using immunosequencing, the study profiled T cell repertoires from roughly 650 subjects and related those repertoires to cytomegalovirus serostatus. A separate validation cohort of 100 to 150 different subjects was used in addition to the 666-subject first cohort. High-throughput TCR immunosequencing, statistical association of individual TCRs with disease status, and machine learning were combined to predict cytomegalovirus infection status. A later analysis re-examined previously published TCR beta repertoires from more than 600 donors and added high-resolution HLA genotyping to investigate patterns of TCR occurrence. In the later analysis, no new phenotypic data were used to find candidate immune exposures; instead, reliance was placed on TCR beta sequences and their occurrence across donors. To decide whether each TCR beta V gene segment behaved as functional or pseudogenic, an earlier analysis of some 600 of the donors relied on high-throughput TCR beta sequencing. Alongside the repertoire data, information on donor age, sex, ethnicity and CMV serostatus was compiled. In a later genetic analysis, genome-wide SNP genotypes for about three fifths of the roughly 670 donors were used, and that subset was treated as a discovery cohort. Every repertoire in the discovery cohort had been generated on one and the same sequencing platform. HLA typing included class I and class II loci at four-digit resolution. Typing coverage varied by locus: about 620-640 donors for A, B, C, DRB1 and DQB1; around 560 for DQA1; more than 600 for DPA1; roughly 450 for DPB1. Roughly five DR-DQ haplotypes were handled as single units for association and clustering, since linkage in the cohort was strong. Among 350 to 400 genotyped donors of the cohort, an average of approximately 230,000 unique TCR beta nucleotide sequences were sequenced per donor, 15% to 20% of them non-productive. The paper's findings and limits, for the study overall: A group of highly shared sequence variants was considered likely to be a technical artifact of the sequencing pipeline. HLA typing was unavailable for some donors at each locus, so association tests used only the typed subset. Broadly in line with IMGT annotations, most TCR beta V segments showed up in productive rearrangements about 87% or about 30% of the time in an earlier analysis of around 550 of the donors. A later genetic analysis reported fewer N-insertions in productive TCRs among donors in an Asian-associated ancestry cluster than the roughly 670-donor mean. The presence/absence analyses assumed that sequencing depth was roughly uniform across donors, and that assumption may not be true. A later analysis associated about 17,000 TCR beta sequences with specific HLA alleles at a false discovery rate of 0.05. Some IMGT-functional V segments, including TRBV6-2 and TRBV6-3, could not be told apart with the 87-base-pair reads, so those segments were excluded. A further reported finding was that TCR beta sequences accurately predicted the HLA-A and HLA-B alleles for most subjects in the first cohort. In both the original and validation cohorts, the classifier was reported to diagnose cytomegalovirus status with high specificity and sensitivity. CMV serostatus was the only immune exposure information available for the cohort. A total of 150 to 200 TCR beta chains were listed by the study as associated with cytomegalovirus. A later analysis found that HLA-associated TCR beta chains were more clonally expanded and had lower generation probabilities than equally common non-associated chains. A later analysis found that most CMV-associated TCR beta chains appeared HLA-restricted, with HLA associations seemingly driven largely by CMV exposure. Only TCR beta chains were sequenced in this cohort, and the absence of alpha or paired-chain data limited detectable features. According to the authors, the approach could potentially be generalized to other disease states and immunological phenotypes. Linkage disequilibrium might explain the correlated functional status among segregating V segments, but an unknown experimental factor could not be ruled out. Because counts were too low, about 18 rarely observed V segments, including chromosome 9 orphons, were excluded from the earlier analysis of a few hundred of the donors. V-gene and J-gene trimming of TCR beta chains was associated with a missense DCLRE1C variant in a later genetic analysis, and the association was replicated in an independent cohort. According to a later analysis, parvovirus B19, influenza, CMV and Epstein-Barr virus appeared linked to several top co-occurrence clusters. Assigning TCR associations to individual alleles was difficult when HLA alleles, especially DR and DQ, strongly co-occurred. While some public TCRs were present in many individuals, most TCR sequences turned up only very rarely across donors. In vitro tests confirmed that a few of the cytomegalovirus-associated TCR beta chains recognize cytomegalovirus antigens. A later analysis found that TCR association rates varied across HLA loci, with DRB1 alleles showing the most associated TCRs and HLA-C alleles the fewest.

The cohort was made up of about 670 healthy bone marrow donors. Cohort members were all nominally healthy when sampled, although unrecorded immune exposures were likely present. The donor was CMV seronegative and was included in the group of 352 seronegative cohort members. A peripheral blood sample was collected from each donor, and TCR beta sequencing was performed on peripheral blood mononuclear cells. The Qiagen DNeasy Blood Extraction Kit was used to extract genomic DNA from the blood cell samples. Of note for this clone: Its antigen is unknown. One base away there is no much larger clone; base qualities are not given.

The CDR3, from cysteine to phenylalanine, totals 15 residues. Only the CDR3 portion is preserved as DNA: 45 bases, with reading frame beginning at the first base. From V the trimming removes 6 bases and from J it removes 6 bases, while the gene matches leave 11 bases of the junction unaccounted for. The CDR1 and CDR2 encoded by the germline V gene are SNHLY and FYNNEI. Library creation used the immunoSEQ multiplex PCR assay. For the multiplex PCR, a mixture combining 60 forward primers for TCR Vbeta segments and 13 reverse primers for TCR Jbeta segments was used. The CDR3 region of rearranged TCR beta genes was amplified from genomic DNA with a multiplex PCR assay. On the Illumina HiSeq System, the amplified TCR beta libraries were sequenced as 87-base-pair reads. The original methods were these. Across the 700 or so repertoires, a later analysis counted about 81 million unique TCR beta chains, 9 million to 14 million of which were shared by at least two donors. Raw reads were error-corrected and collapsed into unique sequences by a nearest-neighbor algorithm in which closely related sequences were merged to remove PCR and sequencing errors. CDR3 sequences were aligned to IMGT reference sequences to assign V, D and J gene segments. For a sequence to be retained, at least a six-nucleotide match to both a V gene segment and a J gene segment was required. Rearrangements were classified as productive when the CDR3 lacked stop codons and remained in frame with V and J, and all other rearrangements were classified as non-productive. Following IMGT convention, CDR3 was defined as the stretch from the second conserved V-encoded cysteine up to the conserved J-encoded phenylalanine. The earlier analysis of about 560 of the donors excluded any sequence lacking an unambiguous match to a single V gene segment. In an earlier analysis of about 590 of the donors, a V segment was called functional when productive rearrangements were above 56.7%, and segregating when the standard deviation between donors exceeded 5%. A statistical classification framework was developed to diagnose cytomegalovirus status using the catalog of TCR beta chain sequences. A later analysis assigned V and J genes by comparing TCR nucleotide sequences with IMGT/GENE-DB human TR gene sequences. The TCRdist pipeline was used in a later analysis to assign CDR3 sequences and most-parsimonious VDJ recombination scenarios. In a later analysis, each TCR beta chain was defined by its CDR3 amino acid sequence together with its V-gene family, and reads without a unique V-gene family were excluded. A later analysis removed 592 highly shared, low-generation-probability nucleotide sequences to deal with suspected cross-contamination and a sequencing artifact. In a later analysis, a clonal expansion index was calculated for each public chain from normalized within-repertoire ranks of inferred template counts. In a later analysis, generation probabilities were computed using a VDJ recombination model fitted to out-of-frame rearrangements, and the results were checked against IGoR. In a later analysis, hypergeometric tests were used to score TCR-TCR, TCR-HLA and TCR-CMV co-occurrence, with a repertoire-size bias correction applied to TCR pairs. In a later analysis, false discovery rates were estimated by permuting HLA or CMV assignments 20 times. In a later analysis, co-occurring TCRs were grouped using DBSCAN, and TCRdist sequence similarity was added for clustering within HLA-allele-positive subsets. Repertoires with fewer than 30,000 or more than 120,000 public chains, plus five repertoires with anomalous nucleotide sharing, were excluded from co-occurrence clustering. Drawn from immuneACCESS, this table holds only the in-frame rearrangements with V and J called that TCRdb kept. Clones are partly lost; checked studies trace under half to an unresolved V gene and leave the rest unexplained. Clonal size and the V and J genes are those of that table, whereas D and trimming came from the DNA. This sample has more than 95,000 clones in its table, and under 85% of those were observed once. The ten most abundant clones make up about 6.3% of the sample.

Rearrangement joined TRBV2 to TRBJ2-3; 8 central bases correspond to TRBD1. Sequenced input: PBMCs. The TCR was taken from a man younger than 35 in good health and CMV-seronegative. This receptor carries the CDR3 CASSPGQGQGDTQYF. The DNA reads as follows: TGTGCCAGCAGCCCCGGACAGGGCCAAGGGGATACGCAGTATTTT.